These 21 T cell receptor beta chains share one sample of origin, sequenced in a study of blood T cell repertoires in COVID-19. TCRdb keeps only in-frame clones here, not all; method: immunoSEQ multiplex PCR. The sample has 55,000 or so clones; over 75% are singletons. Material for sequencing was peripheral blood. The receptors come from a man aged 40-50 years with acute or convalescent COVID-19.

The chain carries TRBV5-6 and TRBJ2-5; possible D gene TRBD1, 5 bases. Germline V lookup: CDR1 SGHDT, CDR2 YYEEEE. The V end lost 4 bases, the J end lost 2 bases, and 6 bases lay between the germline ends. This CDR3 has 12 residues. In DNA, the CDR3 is TGTGCCAGCAGCCGACAGCAAGAGACCCAGTACTTC. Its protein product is CASSRQQETQYF.

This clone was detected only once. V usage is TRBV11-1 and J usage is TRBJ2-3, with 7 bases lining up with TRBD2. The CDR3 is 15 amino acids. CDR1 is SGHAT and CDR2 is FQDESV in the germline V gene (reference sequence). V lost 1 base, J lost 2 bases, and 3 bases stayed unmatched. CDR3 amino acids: CASSLGGRDTDTQYF. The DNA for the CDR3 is TGTGCCAGCAGCTTAGGCGGGAGAGACACAGATACGCAGTATTTT.

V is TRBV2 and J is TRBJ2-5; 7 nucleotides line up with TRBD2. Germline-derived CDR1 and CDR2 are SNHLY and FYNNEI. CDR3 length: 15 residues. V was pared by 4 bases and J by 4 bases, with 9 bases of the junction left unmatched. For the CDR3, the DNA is TGTGCCAGCAGTGTAGGTGCGGGAGTGGGAGAGACCCAGTACTTC. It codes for CASSVGAGVGETQYF.

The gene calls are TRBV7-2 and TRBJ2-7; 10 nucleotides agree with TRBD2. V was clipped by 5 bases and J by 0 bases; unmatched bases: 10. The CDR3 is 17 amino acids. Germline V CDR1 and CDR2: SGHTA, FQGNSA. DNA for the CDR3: TGTGCCAGCAGCCACACGGGGACTAGCGCCCGCTCCTACGAGCAGTACTTC. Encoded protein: CASSHTGTSARSYEQYF.

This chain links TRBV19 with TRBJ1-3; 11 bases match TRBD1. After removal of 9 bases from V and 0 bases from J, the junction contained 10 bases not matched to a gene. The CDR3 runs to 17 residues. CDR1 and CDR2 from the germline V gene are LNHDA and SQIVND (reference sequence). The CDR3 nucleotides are TGTGCCAGCTTTACCCCCGGACAGGGGGCCTCTGGAAACACCATATATTTT. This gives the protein CASFTPGQGASGNTIYF.

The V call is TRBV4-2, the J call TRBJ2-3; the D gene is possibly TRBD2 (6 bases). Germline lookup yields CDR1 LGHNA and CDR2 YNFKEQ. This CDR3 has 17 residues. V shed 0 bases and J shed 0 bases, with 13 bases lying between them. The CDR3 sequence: CASSQDRAGLSTDTQYF. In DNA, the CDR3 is TGTGCCAGCAGCCAAGATCGGGCGGGACTTAGCACAGATACGCAGTATTTT.

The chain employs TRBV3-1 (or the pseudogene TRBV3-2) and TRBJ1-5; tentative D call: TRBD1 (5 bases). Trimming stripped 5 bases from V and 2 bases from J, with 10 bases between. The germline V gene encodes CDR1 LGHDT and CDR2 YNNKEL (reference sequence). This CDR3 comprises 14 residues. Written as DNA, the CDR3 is TGTGCCAGCAGCAATAGGGGTGGCAATCAGCCCCAGCATTTT. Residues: CASSNRGGNQPQHF.

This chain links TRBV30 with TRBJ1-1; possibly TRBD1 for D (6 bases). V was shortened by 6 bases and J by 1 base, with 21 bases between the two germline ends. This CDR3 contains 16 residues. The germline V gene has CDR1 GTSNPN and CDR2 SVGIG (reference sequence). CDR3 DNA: TGTGCCTGTACGCCCCGAGGGAGGGGACAGAACACTGAAGCTTTCTTT. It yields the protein CACTPRGRGQNTEAFF.

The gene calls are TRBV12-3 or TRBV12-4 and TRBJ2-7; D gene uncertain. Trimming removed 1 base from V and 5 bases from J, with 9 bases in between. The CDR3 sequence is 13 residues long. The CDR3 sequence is CASSLGASDEQYF. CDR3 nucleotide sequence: TGTGCCAGCAGTTTAGGAGCCAGCGACGAGCAGTACTTC.

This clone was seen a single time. The CDR3 sequence: CASSEEVGRYNEQFF. CDR3 nucleotides: TGTGCCAGCAGTGAAGAGGTTGGAAGGTACAATGAGCAGTTCTTC. The chain employs TRBV25-1 and TRBJ2-1, with D unclear. Germline V gene data show CDR1 as MGHDK and CDR2 as SYGVNS. The CDR3 totals 15 residues. V lost 2 bases and J lost 4, with 12 bases in between.

In DNA, the CDR3 is TGTGCCAGCAGTTTATCGCAGGGTGACTACGAGCAGTACTTC. Translation gives CASSLSQGDYEQYF. The J gene is TRBJ2-7, the V gene TRBV27, with a possible D match to TRBD1 (5 bases). Germline values: CDR1 MNHEY, CDR2 SMNVEV (reference sequence). There are 14 residues in the CDR3. Trimming took off 0 bases at V and 3 bases at J, with 9 bases between the two ends.

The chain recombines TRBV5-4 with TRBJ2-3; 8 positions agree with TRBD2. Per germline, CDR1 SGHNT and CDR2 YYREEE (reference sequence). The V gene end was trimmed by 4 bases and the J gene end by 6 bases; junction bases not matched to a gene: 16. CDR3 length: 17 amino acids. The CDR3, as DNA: TGTGCCAGCAGCCCCCAGGCAGCGGGGGTCCGTGAGGATACGCAGTATTTT. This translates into CASSPQAAGVREDTQYF.

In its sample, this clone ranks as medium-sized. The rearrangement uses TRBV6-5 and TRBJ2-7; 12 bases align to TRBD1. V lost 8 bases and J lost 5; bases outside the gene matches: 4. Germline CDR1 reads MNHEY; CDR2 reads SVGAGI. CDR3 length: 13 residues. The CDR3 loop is CASGTGGLDEQYF. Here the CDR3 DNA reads TGTGCCAGCGGGACAGGGGGCCTCGACGAGCAGTACTTC.

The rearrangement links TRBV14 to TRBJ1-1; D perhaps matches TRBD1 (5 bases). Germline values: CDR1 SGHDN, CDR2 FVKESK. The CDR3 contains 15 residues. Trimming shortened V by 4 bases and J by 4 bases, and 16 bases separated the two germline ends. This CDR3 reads CASSPGEGPATEAFF. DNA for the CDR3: TGTGCCAGCAGCCCCGGGGAGGGGCCGGCCACTGAAGCTTTCTTT.

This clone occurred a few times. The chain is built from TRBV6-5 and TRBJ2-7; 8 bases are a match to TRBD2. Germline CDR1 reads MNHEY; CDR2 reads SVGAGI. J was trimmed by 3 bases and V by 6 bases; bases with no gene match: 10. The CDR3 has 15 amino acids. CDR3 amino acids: CASSTAGGRLYEQYF. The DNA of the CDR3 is TGTGCCAGCAGCACCGCGGGAGGAAGACTCTACGAGCAGTACTTC.

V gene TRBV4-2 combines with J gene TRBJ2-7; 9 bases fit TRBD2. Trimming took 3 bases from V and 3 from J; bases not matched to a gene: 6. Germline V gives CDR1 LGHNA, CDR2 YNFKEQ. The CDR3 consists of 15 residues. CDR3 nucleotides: TGTGCCAGCAGCCAGGCGGGGGGGACTAACTACGAGCAGTACTTC. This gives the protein CASSQAGGTNYEQYF.

This CDR3 is CATSSGSGRLLYEQYF. Here the CDR3 DNA reads TGTGCCACCAGCAGCGGGAGCGGGCGCCTGTTGTACGAGCAGTACTTC. The gene calls are TRBV15 and TRBJ2-7; TRBD2 might be the D (6 bases). The CDR3 extends over 16 amino acids. Germline CDR1 and CDR2: LNHNV and YYDKDF (reference sequence). The germline V and J ends were trimmed by 3 bases and 4 bases, with 19 bases remaining between them.

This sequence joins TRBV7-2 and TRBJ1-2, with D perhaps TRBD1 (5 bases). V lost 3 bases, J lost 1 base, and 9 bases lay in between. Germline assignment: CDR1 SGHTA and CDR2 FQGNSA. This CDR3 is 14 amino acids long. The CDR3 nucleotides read TGTGCCAGCAGCTTCGGACACCATAACTATGGCTACACCTTC. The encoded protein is CASSFGHHNYGYTF.

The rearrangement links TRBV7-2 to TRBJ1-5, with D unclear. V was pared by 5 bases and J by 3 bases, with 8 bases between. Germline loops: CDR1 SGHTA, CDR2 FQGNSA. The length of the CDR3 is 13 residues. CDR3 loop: CASSLQVNQPQHF. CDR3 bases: TGTGCCAGCAGCCTTCAGGTCAATCAGCCCCAGCATTTT. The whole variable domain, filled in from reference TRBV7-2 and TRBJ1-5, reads GAGVSQSPSNKVTEKGKDVELRCDPISGHTALYWYRQSLGQGLEFLIYFQGNSAPDKSGLPSDRFSAERTGGSVSTLTIQRTQQEDSAVYLCASSLQVNQPQHFGDGTRLSIL.

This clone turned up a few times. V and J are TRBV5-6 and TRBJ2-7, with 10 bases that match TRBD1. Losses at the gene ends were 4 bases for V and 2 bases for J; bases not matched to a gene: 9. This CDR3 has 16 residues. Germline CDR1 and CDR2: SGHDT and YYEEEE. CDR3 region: CASSVQAGTGAYEQYF. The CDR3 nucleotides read TGTGCCAGCAGCGTGCAAGCCGGGACAGGGGCCTACGAGCAGTACTTC.

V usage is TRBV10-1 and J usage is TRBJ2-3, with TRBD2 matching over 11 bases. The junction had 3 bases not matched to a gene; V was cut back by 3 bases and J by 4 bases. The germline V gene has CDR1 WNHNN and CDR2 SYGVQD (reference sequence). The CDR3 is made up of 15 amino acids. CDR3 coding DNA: TGCGCCAGCAGTGATACTAGCGGGAGCCCAGATACGCAGTATTTT. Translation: CASSDTSGSPDTQYF.